Listed below are T cell receptor beta chains from one sample, sequenced in a study of immune evolution from preneoplasia to lung adenocarcinoma. Measured with immunoSEQ multiplex PCR; TCRdb has only the in-frame clones, and not every one. Counted here are about 15,000 clones, approximately 80% occurring once; the ten biggest clones make up 2.5% to 3%. Sequenced sample: FFPE minimally invasive lung adenocarcinoma tissue. The source is a person aged 55-79 years with lung adenocarcinoma. CDR3s include the opening cysteine and the closing phenylalanine or tryptophan. Each record gives: D gene, V gene, clone size, J gene, CDR3 DNA, CDR3 protein. The D gene is left open where the match is weak. The listing skips clone size in some rows; elsewhere it reads once, few, many or a size class.

D gene: NA
V gene: TRBV7-7
clone size: NA
J gene: TRBJ2-5
CDR3 DNA: TGTGCTAGCAGCTTAGGGGCACAGCAAGAGACCCAGTACTTC
CDR3 protein: CASSLGAQQETQYF

D gene: TRBD1
V gene: TRBV6-4
clone size: NA
J gene: TRBJ2-7
CDR3 DNA: TGTGCCAGCAGTGCCGAGCCGGGACAGGGTTACGAGCAGTACTTC
CDR3 protein: CASSAEPGQGYEQYF

D gene: TRBD1
V gene: TRBV28
clone size: NA
J gene: TRBJ1-2
CDR3 DNA: TGTGCCAGCAGACTCGGGACAGGGAAGCATGGCTACACCTTC
CDR3 protein: CASRLGTGKHGYTF

D gene: NA
V gene: TRBV10-3
clone size: NA
J gene: TRBJ1-2
CDR3 DNA: TGTGCCATCAGTGAGAACTCCGGGTCCCTGGCAACCTTC
CDR3 protein: CAISENSGSLATF

D gene: NA
V gene: TRBV15
clone size: NA
J gene: TRBJ1-6
CDR3 DNA: TGTGCCACCAGCTTCCCTGATGGGGTTAAACCCCTCCACTTT
CDR3 protein: CATSFPDGVKPLHF

D gene: TRBD1
V gene: TRBV28
clone size: NA
J gene: TRBJ2-7
CDR3 DNA: TGTGCCAGCAGCGGACCGGGACAGGGTAACGAGCAGTACTTC
CDR3 protein: CASSGPGQGNEQYF

D gene: NA
V gene: TRBV21-1
clone size: NA
J gene: TRBJ2-7
CDR3 DNA: TGTGCCAGCAGCAAAGGGGCGGGAGAGGAATACGAGCAGTACTTC
CDR3 protein: CASSKGAGEEYEQYF

D gene: NA
V gene: TRBV5-1
clone size: NA
J gene: TRBJ1-6
CDR3 DNA: TGCGCCAGCAGCTTGGATTCAGTCTATAATTCACCCCTCCACTTT
CDR3 protein: CASSLDSVYNSPLHF

D gene: NA
V gene: TRBV7-9
clone size: once
J gene: TRBJ2-5
CDR3 DNA: TGTGCCAGCAGCCCTACTACTGTAGGGACCCAGTACTTC
CDR3 protein: CASSPTTVGTQYF

D gene: TRBD1
V gene: TRBV30
clone size: NA
J gene: TRBJ2-7
CDR3 DNA: TGTGCCTGCCGGGACAGGGGGCGAGGGGAGCAGTACTTC
CDR3 protein: CACRDRGRGEQYF

D gene: TRBD1
V gene: TRBV6-4
clone size: few
J gene: TRBJ2-2
CDR3 DNA: TGTGCCAGCAGTCGCTCAACAGGGGGTATCAACACCGGGGAGCTGTTTTTT
CDR3 protein: CASSRSTGGINTGELFF

D gene: NA
V gene: TRBV10-2
clone size: NA
J gene: TRBJ2-3
CDR3 DNA: TGCGCCAGCAGTGAGTGGCAGGTCACAGATACGCAGTATTTT
CDR3 protein: CASSEWQVTDTQYF

D gene: TRBD1
V gene: TRBV7-9
clone size: NA
J gene: TRBJ1-2
CDR3 DNA: TGTGCCAGCAGCTTAGCCCGACAGGGGTCCAAAAACTATGGCTACACCTTC
CDR3 protein: CASSLARQGSKNYGYTF

D gene: NA
V gene: TRBV5-1
clone size: NA
J gene: TRBJ1-2
CDR3 DNA: TGCGCCAGCAGTGAAGGGGGGGTTAAGTTCGGCTACACCTTC
CDR3 protein: CASSEGGVKFGYTF

D gene: TRBD1
V gene: TRBV2
clone size: NA
J gene: TRBJ1-4
CDR3 DNA: TGTGCCAGCAGTGACAGGGGGCCTCCTGAAAAACTGTTTTTT
CDR3 protein: CASSDRGPPEKLFF

D gene: NA
V gene: TRBV4-1
clone size: NA
J gene: TRBJ1-5
CDR3 DNA: TGCGCCAGCAGCCAAGAGTCGGGGTTTAGTGGCAATCAGCCCCAGCATTTT
CDR3 protein: CASSQESGFSGNQPQHF

D gene: TRBD1
V gene: TRBV11-3
clone size: NA
J gene: TRBJ1-4
CDR3 DNA: TGTGCCAGCAGCCCGGGACAGGAAAAACTGTTTTTT
CDR3 protein: CASSPGQEKLFF

D gene: NA
V gene: TRBV15
clone size: NA
J gene: TRBJ2-5
CDR3 DNA: TGTGCCACCAGCAGAGGGGGGTTGGGGTCGGAAGAGACCCAGTACTTC
CDR3 protein: CATSRGGLGSEETQYF

D gene: TRBD2
V gene: TRBV9
clone size: NA
J gene: TRBJ2-3
CDR3 DNA: TGTGCCAGCAGCCCCCCAGGACGGGGGGGGTTCACAGATACGCAGTATTTT
CDR3 protein: CASSPPGRGGFTDTQYF

D gene: NA
V gene: TRBV28
clone size: NA
J gene: TRBJ2-1
CDR3 DNA: TGTGCCAGCAGGTCGGCTCTCGACAGGATGGGTGAGCAGTTCTTC
CDR3 protein: CASRSALDRMGEQFF

D gene: NA
V gene: TRBV11-2
clone size: NA
J gene: TRBJ1-1
CDR3 DNA: TGTGCCAGCAGCCCGGGGAACAGCCCGCTAAGTGGCGCTTTCTTT
CDR3 protein: CASSPGNSPLSGAFF

D gene: TRBD2
V gene: TRBV18
clone size: NA
J gene: TRBJ2-7
CDR3 DNA: TGTGCCAGCTCACCATCTGGGGGGGAGCAGCACTTC
CDR3 protein: CASSPSGGEQHF

D gene: TRBD2
V gene: TRBV10-1
clone size: NA
J gene: TRBJ2-7
CDR3 DNA: TGCGCCAGCAGCAAACTCTCCGGGACTAGGTCCCTCGAGCAGTACTTC
CDR3 protein: CASSKLSGTRSLEQYF

D gene: NA
V gene: TRBV19
clone size: NA
J gene: TRBJ2-3
CDR3 DNA: TGTGCCAGTATCTCCGTTGCGGGCACAGATACGCAGTATTTT
CDR3 protein: CASISVAGTDTQYF

D gene: TRBD2
V gene: TRBV11-3
clone size: NA
J gene: TRBJ2-1
CDR3 DNA: TGTGCCAGCAGCGGGAGACTAGCGGGAGGATGGAATGAGCAGTTCTTC
CDR3 protein: CASSGRLAGGWNEQFF

D gene: NA
V gene: TRBV7-9
clone size: NA
J gene: TRBJ2-5
CDR3 DNA: TGTGCCAGCAGCGCGGGACAGTCCCAAGAGACCCAGTACTTC
CDR3 protein: CASSAGQSQETQYF

D gene: TRBD1
V gene: TRBV7-2
clone size: NA
J gene: TRBJ2-7
CDR3 DNA: TGTGCCAGCAGCCCTAGGCGACAGGGTACCTACGAGCAGTACTTC
CDR3 protein: CASSPRRQGTYEQYF

D gene: TRBD1
V gene: TRBV19
clone size: NA
J gene: TRBJ1-1
CDR3 DNA: TGTGCCAGTAAACCCGGGACAGGGGGCGACACTGAAGCTTTCTTT
CDR3 protein: CASKPGTGGDTEAFF

D gene: NA
V gene: TRBV28
clone size: NA
J gene: TRBJ2-2
CDR3 DNA: TGTGCCAGCAGAGCCACCGGGGAGCTGTTTTTT
CDR3 protein: CASRATGELFF

D gene: NA
V gene: TRBV11-2
clone size: NA
J gene: TRBJ2-7
CDR3 DNA: TGTGCCAGCAGCCTGGGGGTCGGGGGCAATATGGGCGAGCAGTACTTC
CDR3 protein: CASSLGVGGNMGEQYF

D gene: NA
V gene: TRBV6-5
clone size: NA
J gene: TRBJ1-2
CDR3 DNA: TGTGCCAGCAGTCCAACAGGGAACTATGGCTACACCTTC
CDR3 protein: CASSPTGNYGYTF

D gene: NA
V gene: TRBV6-1
clone size: NA
J gene: TRBJ1-6
CDR3 DNA: TGTGCCAGCAGTGCCCGGGGCTTAGAGTCACCCCTCCACTTT
CDR3 protein: CASSARGLESPLHF

D gene: NA
V gene: TRBV14
clone size: NA
J gene: TRBJ2-7
CDR3 DNA: TGTGCCAGCAGCCAAGAATGGCGGACGGAGCAGTACTTC
CDR3 protein: CASSQEWRTEQYF

D gene: NA
V gene: TRBV20-1
clone size: NA
J gene: TRBJ2-7
CDR3 DNA: TGCAGTGCTGACGACGGCTACGAGCAGTACTTC
CDR3 protein: CSADDGYEQYF

D gene: TRBD1
V gene: TRBV11-2
clone size: NA
J gene: TRBJ1-1
CDR3 DNA: TGTGCCAGCAGCCCTAGCCAGGGGGCTGGGATGAACACTGAAGCTTTCTTT
CDR3 protein: CASSPSQGAGMNTEAFF

D gene: NA
V gene: TRBV30
clone size: few
J gene: TRBJ1-1
CDR3 DNA: TGTGCCTGGAGTGTACGCGGGTGGGTGAACACTGAAGCTTTCTTT
CDR3 protein: CAWSVRGWVNTEAFF

D gene: NA
V gene: TRBV10-3
clone size: NA
J gene: TRBJ2-3
CDR3 DNA: TGTGCCATCAGTGATAGGGCAGGCACAGATACGCAGTATTTT
CDR3 protein: CAISDRAGTDTQYF

D gene: NA
V gene: TRBV5-5
clone size: NA
J gene: TRBJ1-1
CDR3 DNA: TGTGCCAGCAGCTCCCAGGGACTCTACACTGAAGCTTTCTTT
CDR3 protein: CASSSQGLYTEAFF

D gene: NA
V gene: TRBV4-3
clone size: NA
J gene: TRBJ1-4
CDR3 DNA: TGCGCCAGCAGCCAAGATCTGTGGGAAAAACTGTTTTTT
CDR3 protein: CASSQDLWEKLFF

D gene: NA
V gene: TRBV9
clone size: NA
J gene: TRBJ2-7
CDR3 DNA: TGTGCCAGCAGCGTCCAGCCCTCCTACGAGCAGTACTTC
CDR3 protein: CASSVQPSYEQYF

D gene: NA
V gene: TRBV4-3
clone size: NA
J gene: TRBJ2-7
CDR3 DNA: TGCGCCAGCAGCCTTACCCTGGAAATCCCCGGCGGCGAGCAGTACTTC
CDR3 protein: CASSLTLEIPGGEQYF

D gene: TRBD1
V gene: TRBV27
clone size: once
J gene: TRBJ2-1
CDR3 DNA: TGTGCCAGCAGAGGCGTGAGACAGGGAAAGAATGAGCAGTTCTTC
CDR3 protein: CASRGVRQGKNEQFF

D gene: TRBD1
V gene: TRBV27
clone size: NA
J gene: TRBJ1-2
CDR3 DNA: TGTGCCAGCAGGTCCGGGACAGACGCTAACTATGGCTACACCTTC
CDR3 protein: CASRSGTDANYGYTF

D gene: NA
V gene: TRBV14
clone size: NA
J gene: TRBJ2-4
CDR3 DNA: TGTGCCAGCAGCCAAGAACTAGGAGGGGGCTCCAAAAACATTCAGTACTTC
CDR3 protein: CASSQELGGGSKNIQYF

D gene: TRBD2
V gene: TRBV6-5
clone size: NA
J gene: TRBJ2-5
CDR3 DNA: TGTGCCAGCCGCCGGGGGGGCCAAGAGACCCAGTACTTC
CDR3 protein: CASRRGGQETQYF

D gene: TRBD2
V gene: TRBV28
clone size: once
J gene: TRBJ2-7
CDR3 DNA: TGTGCCAGCAGTACGGGACTAGCGGGAGCCTACAAATACGAGCAGTACTTC
CDR3 protein: CASSTGLAGAYKYEQYF

D gene: NA
V gene: TRBV19
clone size: once
J gene: TRBJ2-2
CDR3 DNA: TGTGCCAGTAAGTCGGCAGGAACAAATTTGAACACCGGGGAGCTGTTTTTT
CDR3 protein: CASKSAGTNLNTGELFF

D gene: NA
V gene: TRBV27
clone size: NA
J gene: TRBJ1-2
CDR3 DNA: TGTGCCAGCAGCCCCGTATCGTTCAACTATGGCTACACCTTC
CDR3 protein: CASSPVSFNYGYTF

D gene: NA
V gene: TRBV2
clone size: NA
J gene: TRBJ2-5
CDR3 DNA: TGTGCCAGCAGTGTAGGACAGAGGGAGACCCAGTACTTC
CDR3 protein: CASSVGQRETQYF

D gene: TRBD2
V gene: TRBV4-3
clone size: NA
J gene: TRBJ2-1
CDR3 DNA: TGCGCCAGCAGCCAAGATGTAGCGGGGGGCAGTAATGAGCAGTTCTTC
CDR3 protein: CASSQDVAGGSNEQFF